A single sample gave rise to the 7 T cell receptor beta chains below, sequenced in a study of Tregs in tolerant kidney transplant recipients. Mixed chimerism was transient after nonmyeloablative marrow transplants from related graft donors. The method was immunoSEQ multiplex PCR; TCRdb's version includes in-frame clones alone and lacks a portion of them. The table has tens of thousands of clones, about 89% seen once. The sequences come from CD4+ T cells from blood (PBMCs), collected 6 months after the transplant. The receptors stem from a human patient who received a combined kidney and bone marrow transplant. Some T cells may originate from the graft donor.

This chain links TRBV30 with TRBJ2-2; possibly TRBD2 for D (5 bases). The CDR3 sequence is 13 residues long. The ends were cut back, 0 bases at V and 8 bases at J, with 10 bases in the middle. CDR1 and CDR2 from the germline V gene are GTSNPN and SVGIG (reference sequence). The CDR3 here is CAWSVRRPGELFF. In DNA form, the CDR3 reads TGTGCCTGGAGTGTACGGAGGCCTGGGGAGCTGTTTTTT.

The chain is built from TRBV7-2 and TRBJ2-7; TRBD1 matches at 9 bases. Germline CDR1 SGHTA, CDR2 FQGNSA. This CDR3 has 15 residues. V lost 6 bases and J lost 2; bases outside the gene matches: 8. The CDR3 DNA reads as TGTGCCAGCAGTCGAACAGGGGGCCCAGCCTACGAGCAGTACTTC. Translating it yields CASSRTGGPAYEQYF.

CDR3: CASSFAHTYEQYF. DNA for the CDR3: TGTGCCAGCAGCTTTGCCCACACCTACGAGCAGTACTTC. This chain connects TRBV5-4 to TRBJ2-7; D is uncertain. The CDR3 has 13 amino acids. The V and J ends lost 2 bases and 2 bases respectively, with 8 bases between them. Germline values: CDR1 SGHNT, CDR2 YYREEE (reference sequence).

This clone came up once. The chain is built from TRBV10-3 and TRBJ2-1; 10 bases match TRBD2. Per the germline V gene, CDR1 is ENHRY and CDR2 is SYGVKD. CDR3 length: 17 residues. V trimming: 0 bases; J trimming: 0 bases; junction bases outside the gene matches: 2. CDR3 amino acids: CAISESSGGDSYNEQFF. The CDR3 DNA reads as TGTGCCATCAGTGAGTCGAGCGGGGGGGACTCCTACAATGAGCAGTTCTTC.

The chain is built from TRBV4-1 and TRBJ2-3; 11 bases line up with TRBD2. This CDR3 has 17 residues. Germline V lookup: CDR1 MGHRA, CDR2 YSYEKL. Unmatched junction bases numbered 4, after V lost 1 base and J lost 1 base. This CDR3 reads CASSQVPLAGGTDTQYF. CDR3 nucleotides: TGCGCCAGCAGCCAAGTCCCACTAGCGGGGGGCACAGATACGCAGTATTTT.

The genes are TRBV10-3 and TRBJ2-1, with a weak D call TRBD1 (6 bases). The CDR3 extends over 15 amino acids. Germline values: CDR1 ENHRY, CDR2 SYGVKD. Trimming shortened V by 7 bases and J by 2 bases, and 15 bases separated the two germline ends. In DNA form, the CDR3 reads TGTGCCATCAAATCCGGGACACTTCCCTACAATGAGCAGTTCTTC. It codes for CAIKSGTLPYNEQFF.

V and J are TRBV11-3 and TRBJ2-7; TRBD2 matches at 7 bases. V gave up 2 bases and J gave up 5 bases; unmatched junction bases: 9. This CDR3 is 15 amino acids long. Germline V gene data show CDR1 as SGHNT and CDR2 as YENEEA. The CDR3 sequence: CASSLSLALRHEQYF. The DNA of the CDR3 is TGTGCCAGCAGCTTATCACTAGCGTTGCGGCACGAGCAGTACTTC.